The 3 T cell receptor beta chains reported below all come from one sample, sequenced in a study of CD8 T cells in ankylosing spondylitis. The antigens these receptors bind are not known. TCRdb reprocessed the 5' RACE reads with MiXCR, giving one entry per CDR3 protein. The table lists 330,000 or so distinct CDR3 sequences, 7.5% to 9% of them singletons. Whole-study results and caveats: One TCR beta motif, made up of about 8 highly homologous variants, appeared characteristic of ankylosing spondylitis blood.

Sequenced input: blood, either unsorted or a sorted T cell fraction (not recorded which). The receptor set was obtained from a male donor with ankylosing spondylitis.

The chain uses TRBV25-1 and TRBJ2-7, with D hard to call. The CDR3 contains 11 residues. V lost 7 bases to trimming and J lost 2 bases, with 6 bases between them. Germline CDR1 and CDR2: MGHDK and SYGVNS. CDR3 region: CASNNAYEQYF. The CDR3 coding sequence is TGTGCCAGCAATAACGCCTACGAGCAGTACTTC.

In this sample, this clonotype turned up many times. This chain links TRBV28 with TRBJ1-2, with D possibly matching TRBD1 (6 bases). Trimming stripped 5 bases from V and 5 bases from J, with 12 bases between. Germline V gene lookup returns CDR1 MDHEN and CDR2 SYDVKM. This CDR3 region has 13 residues. CDR3 loop: CASSVQGIYGYTF. CDR3 nucleotides: TGTGCCAGCAGTGTGCAGGGGATTTATGGCTACACCTTC.

CDR3: CASSARLAGGRDTQYF. The CDR3 DNA reads TGTGCCAGCAGTGCCAGACTAGCGGGAGGGCGGGATACGCAGTATTTT. This chain links TRBV28 with TRBJ2-3; TRBD2 aligns across 14 bases. The CDR3 has 16 amino acids. Trimming cost V 5 bases and J 6 bases; bases outside gene matches: 7. Germline CDR1 is MDHEN and CDR2 is SYDVKM.